This paragraph covers one T cell receptor beta chain sequence. The antigen is not known. The data were obtained in a study of T cell responses to AZD1222 COVID-19 vaccine. Study observations and caveats: Two AZD1222 doses significantly raised spike-specific TCR breadth and depth over controls.

The repertoire was sequenced with immunoSEQ multiplex PCR; TCRdb's copy has only in-frame clones and lacks some. The sample includes approximately 150,000 clones, just over 90% of them seen just once. The germline V gene encodes CDR1 SGHTA and CDR2 FQGTGA. The CDR3 consists of 17 residues. The V gene lost 5 bases and the J gene lost 0 bases, with 17 bases spanning the gap. Sequencing used peripheral blood, obtained on day 0 of AZD1222 vaccination. This chain connects TRBV7-3 to TRBJ2-1; D is unresolved. The sequence came from an adult in good health. This CDR3 reads CASSGLRRLSSYNEQFF. CDR3 nucleotides: TGTGCCAGCAGCGGGCTGAGGCGGTTGAGCTCCTACAATGAGCAGTTCTTC.